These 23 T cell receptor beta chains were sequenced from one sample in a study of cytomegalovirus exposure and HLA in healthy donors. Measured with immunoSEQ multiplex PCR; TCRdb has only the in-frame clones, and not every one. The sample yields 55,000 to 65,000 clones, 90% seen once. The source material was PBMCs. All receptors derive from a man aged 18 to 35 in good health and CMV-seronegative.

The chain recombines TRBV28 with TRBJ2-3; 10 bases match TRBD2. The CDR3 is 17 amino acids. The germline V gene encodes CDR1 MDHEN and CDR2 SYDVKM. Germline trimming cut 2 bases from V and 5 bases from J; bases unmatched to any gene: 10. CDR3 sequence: CASSLTALAGVQDTQYF. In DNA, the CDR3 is TGTGCCAGCAGTTTAACGGCTCTAGCGGGAGTCCAAGATACGCAGTATTTT.

The DNA for the CDR3 is TGTGCCAGCAGCTCGGGGGGAGGGCTGGATGAAAAACTGTTTTTT. It codes for CASSSGGGLDEKLFF. V gene TRBV7-2 combines with J gene TRBJ1-4; tentatively, D is TRBD1 (5 bases). This CDR3 spans 15 amino acids. Germline V CDR1 and CDR2: SGHTA, FQGNSA. V was cut by 4 bases and J by 6 bases, with 15 bases left in between. Using reference TRBV7-2 and TRBJ1-4 for the parts outside the CDR3, the full variable domain is GAGVSQSPSNKVTEKGKDVELRCDPISGHTALYWYRQSLGQGLEFLIYFQGNSAPDKSGLPSDRFSAERTGGSVSTLTIQRTQQEDSAVYLCASSSGGGLDEKLFFGSGTQLSVL.

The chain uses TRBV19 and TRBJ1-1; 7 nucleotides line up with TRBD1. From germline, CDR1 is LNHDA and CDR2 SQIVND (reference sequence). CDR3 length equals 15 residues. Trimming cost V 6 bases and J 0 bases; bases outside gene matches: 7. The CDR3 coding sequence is TGTGCCAGTAGATCCAGGGGGTTTGTGAACACTGAAGCTTTCTTT. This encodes CASRSRGFVNTEAFF.

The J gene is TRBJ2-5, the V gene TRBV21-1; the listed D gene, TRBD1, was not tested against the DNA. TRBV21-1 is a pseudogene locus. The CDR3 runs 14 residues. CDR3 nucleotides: TGTGCCAGCAGCACCCGGGACAGGGAAGAGACCCAGTACTTC. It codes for CASSTRDREETQYF.

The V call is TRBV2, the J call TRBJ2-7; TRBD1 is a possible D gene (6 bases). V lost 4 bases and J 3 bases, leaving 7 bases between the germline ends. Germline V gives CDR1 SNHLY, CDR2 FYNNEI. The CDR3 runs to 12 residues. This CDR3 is CASSGQVYEQYF. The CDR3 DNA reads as TGTGCCAGCAGTGGACAGGTCTACGAGCAGTACTTC.

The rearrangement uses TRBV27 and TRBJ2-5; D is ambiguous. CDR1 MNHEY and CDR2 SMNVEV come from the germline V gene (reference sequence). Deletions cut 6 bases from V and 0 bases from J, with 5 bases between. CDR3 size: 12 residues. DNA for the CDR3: TGTGCCAGCAGCTCGTACCAAGAGACCCAGTACTTC. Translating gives CASSSYQETQYF.

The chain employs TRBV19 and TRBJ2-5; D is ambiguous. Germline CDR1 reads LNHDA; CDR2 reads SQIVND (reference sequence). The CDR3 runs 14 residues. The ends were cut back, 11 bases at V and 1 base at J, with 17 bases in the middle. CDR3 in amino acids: CAAWHRRPQETQYF. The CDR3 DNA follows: TGTGCCGCCTGGCACCGGCGGCCCCAAGAGACCCAGTACTTC.

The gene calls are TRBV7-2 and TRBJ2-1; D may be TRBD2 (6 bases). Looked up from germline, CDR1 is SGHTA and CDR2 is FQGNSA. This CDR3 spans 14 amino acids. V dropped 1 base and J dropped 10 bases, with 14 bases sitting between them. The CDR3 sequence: CASSLEVGGNEQFF. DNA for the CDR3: TGTGCCAGCAGCTTAGAAGTCGGGGGAAACGAGCAGTTCTTC.

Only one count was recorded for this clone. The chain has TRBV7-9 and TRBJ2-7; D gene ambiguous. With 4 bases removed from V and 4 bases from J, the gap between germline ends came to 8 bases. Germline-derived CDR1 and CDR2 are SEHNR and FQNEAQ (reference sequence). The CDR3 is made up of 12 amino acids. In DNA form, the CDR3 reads TGTGCCAGCAGCTCCATGGAGTACGAGCAGTACTTC. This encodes CASSSMEYEQYF.

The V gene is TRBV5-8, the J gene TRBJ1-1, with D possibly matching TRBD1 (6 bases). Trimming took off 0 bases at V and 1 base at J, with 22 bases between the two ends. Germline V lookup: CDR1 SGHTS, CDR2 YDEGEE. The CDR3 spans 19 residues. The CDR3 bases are TGTGCCAGCAGCTTGGGCTCTCTAGGGGGGGTATCCGGGAACACTGAAGCTTTCTTT. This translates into CASSLGSLGGVSGNTEAFF.

The CDR3 sequence is CASSETAGGNYGYTF. CDR3 in DNA: TGTGCCAGCAGCGAAACCGCCGGGGGGAACTATGGCTACACCTTC. The chain recombines TRBV7-2 with TRBJ1-2, with a possible D match to TRBD1 (5 bases). Germline V gene data show CDR1 as SGHTA and CDR2 as FQGNSA. V shed 5 bases and J shed 2 bases, with 15 bases lying between them. The CDR3 is made up of 15 amino acids. The full variable domain, rest sourced from reference TRBV7-2 and TRBJ1-2, is GAGVSQSPSNKVTEKGKDVELRCDPISGHTALYWYRQSLGQGLEFLIYFQGNSAPDKSGLPSDRFSAERTGGSVSTLTIQRTQQEDSAVYLCASSETAGGNYGYTFGSGTRLTVV.

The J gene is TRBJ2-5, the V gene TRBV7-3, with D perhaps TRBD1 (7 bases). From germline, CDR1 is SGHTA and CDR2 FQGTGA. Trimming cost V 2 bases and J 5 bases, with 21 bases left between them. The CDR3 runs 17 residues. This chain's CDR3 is CASSLRPGQVGGETQYF. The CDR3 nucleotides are TGTGCCAGCAGCTTACGACCTGGACAGGTCGGAGGGGAGACCCAGTACTTC. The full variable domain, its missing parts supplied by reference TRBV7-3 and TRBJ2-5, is GAGVSQTPSNKVTEKGKYVELRCDPISGHTALYWYRQSLGQGPEFLIYFQGTGAADDSGLPNDRFFAVRPEGSVSTLKIQRTERGDSAVYLCASSLRPGQVGGETQYFGPGTRLLVL.

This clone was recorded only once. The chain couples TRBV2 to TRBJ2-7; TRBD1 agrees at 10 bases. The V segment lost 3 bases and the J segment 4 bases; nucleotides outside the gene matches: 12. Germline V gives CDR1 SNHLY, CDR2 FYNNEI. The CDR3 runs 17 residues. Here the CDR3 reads CASSEATGGPLGYEQYF. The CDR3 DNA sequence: TGTGCCAGCAGTGAGGCGACAGGGGGCCCCCTTGGATACGAGCAGTACTTC.

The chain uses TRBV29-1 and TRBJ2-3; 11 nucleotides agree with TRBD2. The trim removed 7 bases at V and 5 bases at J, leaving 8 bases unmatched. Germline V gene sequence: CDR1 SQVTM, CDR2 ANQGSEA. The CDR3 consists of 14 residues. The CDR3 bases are TGCAGCGCCCGACTAGCGGGGCGGGTAGATACGCAGTATTTT. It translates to CSARLAGRVDTQYF.

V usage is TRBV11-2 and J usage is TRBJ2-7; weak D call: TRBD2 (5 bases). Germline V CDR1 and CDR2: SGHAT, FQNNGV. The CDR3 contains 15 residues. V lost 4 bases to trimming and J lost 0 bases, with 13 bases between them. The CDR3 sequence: CASSYKLGDSYEQYF. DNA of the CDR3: TGTGCCAGCAGCTACAAGCTGGGAGACTCCTACGAGCAGTACTTC.

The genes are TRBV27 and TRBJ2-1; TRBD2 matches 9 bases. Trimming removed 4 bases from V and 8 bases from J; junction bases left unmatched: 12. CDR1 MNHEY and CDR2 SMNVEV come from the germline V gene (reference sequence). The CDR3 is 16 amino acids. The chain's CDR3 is CASSSGAGGVFHEQFF. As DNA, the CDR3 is TGTGCCAGCAGTTCCGGAGCGGGAGGAGTCTTCCATGAGCAGTTCTTC.

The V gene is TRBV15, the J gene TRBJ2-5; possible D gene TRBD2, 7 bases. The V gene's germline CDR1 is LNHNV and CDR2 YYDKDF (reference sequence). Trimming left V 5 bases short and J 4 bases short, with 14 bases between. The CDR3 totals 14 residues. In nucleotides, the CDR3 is TGTGCCACCAGCGGGGGAGGGGGTGGAGAGACCCAGTACTTC. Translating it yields CATSGGGGGETQYF.

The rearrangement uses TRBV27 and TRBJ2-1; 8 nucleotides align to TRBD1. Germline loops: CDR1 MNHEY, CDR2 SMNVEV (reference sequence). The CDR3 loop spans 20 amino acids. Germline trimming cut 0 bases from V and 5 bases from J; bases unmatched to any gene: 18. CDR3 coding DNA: TGTGCCAGCAGTTTATCCCCAGGCGGGATAACAGGGGGATCCCACAATGAGCAGTTCTTC. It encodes CASSLSPGGITGGSHNEQFF.

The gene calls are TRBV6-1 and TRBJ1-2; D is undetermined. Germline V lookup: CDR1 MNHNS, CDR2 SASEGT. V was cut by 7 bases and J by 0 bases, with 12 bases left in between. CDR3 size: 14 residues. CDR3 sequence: CASTSRGSNYGYTF. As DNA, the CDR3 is TGTGCCAGCACCTCAAGAGGGTCTAACTATGGCTACACCTTC.

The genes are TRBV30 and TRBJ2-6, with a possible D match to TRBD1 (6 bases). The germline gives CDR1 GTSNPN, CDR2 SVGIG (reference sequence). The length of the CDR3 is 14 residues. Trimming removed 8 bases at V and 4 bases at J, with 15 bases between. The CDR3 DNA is TGTGCCGGAGTAAGGGGGTCCGGGGCCAACGTCCTGACTTTC. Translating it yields CAGVRGSGANVLTF. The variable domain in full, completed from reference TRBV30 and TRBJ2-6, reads SQTIHQWPATLVQPVGSPLSLECTVEGTSNPNLYWYRQAAGRGLQLLFYSVGIGQISSEVPQNLSASRPQDRQFILSSKKLLLSDSGFYLCAGVRGSGANVLTFGAGSRLTVL.

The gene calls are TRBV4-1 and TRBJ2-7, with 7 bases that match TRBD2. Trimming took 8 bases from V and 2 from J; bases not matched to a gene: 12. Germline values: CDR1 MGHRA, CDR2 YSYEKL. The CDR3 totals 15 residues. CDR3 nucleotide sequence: TGCGCCAGCCGATCGGACGCTAGCGGCACCTACGAGCAGTACTTC. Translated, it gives CASRSDASGTYEQYF.

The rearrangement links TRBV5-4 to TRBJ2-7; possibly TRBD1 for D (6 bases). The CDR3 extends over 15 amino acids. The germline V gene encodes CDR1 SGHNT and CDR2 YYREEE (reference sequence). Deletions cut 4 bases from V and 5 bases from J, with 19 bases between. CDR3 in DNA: TGTGCCAGCAGCCAGACAGGAGCTTCTTGGAACGAGCAGTACTTC. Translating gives CASSQTGASWNEQYF.

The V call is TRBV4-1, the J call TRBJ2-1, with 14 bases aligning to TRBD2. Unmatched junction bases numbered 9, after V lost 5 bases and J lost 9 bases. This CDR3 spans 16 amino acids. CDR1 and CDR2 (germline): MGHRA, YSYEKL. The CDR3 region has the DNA TGCGCCAGCAGCAGAGGGACTAGCGGGAGAACGAGTGAGCAGTTCTTC. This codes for CASSRGTSGRTSEQFF.